A single sample is the source of the 6 T cell receptor beta chains below, sequenced in a study of cytomegalovirus exposure and HLA in healthy donors. Produced via immunoSEQ multiplex PCR; TCRdb's table is partial and in-frame only. The sample lists more than 95,000 clones, about nine tenths occurring once. The sequenced material came from PBMCs. The source of these receptors is a young woman in good health and CMV-seronegative.

This sequence joins TRBV2 and TRBJ2-3, with TRBD2 matching 12 bases. J lost 6 bases, V lost 7 bases, and 14 bases had no gene match. Looked up from germline, CDR1 is SNHLY and CDR2 is FYNNEI. This CDR3 contains 17 residues. The CDR3 DNA is TGTGCCAGCACGCGTGGGACGACTAGCGGGAGAGGGGATACGCAGTATTTT. Amino acid sequence: CASTRGTTSGRGDTQYF.

The chain links TRBV5-1 to TRBJ2-2; D is unclear. V lost 0 bases to trimming and J lost 4 bases, with 13 bases between them. The CDR3 extends over 16 amino acids. Germline CDR1 and CDR2: SGHRS and YFSETQ. CDR3 amino acids: CASSLAMSRLTGELFF. CDR3 in DNA: TGCGCCAGCAGCTTGGCCATGAGCAGGCTCACCGGGGAGCTGTTTTTT.

The J gene is TRBJ1-2, the V gene TRBV19; maybe TRBD1 (5 bases). The CDR3 has 15 residues. V was trimmed by 4 bases and J by 8 bases, leaving 20 bases between them. The germline CDR1 and CDR2 sequences are LNHDA and SQIVND (reference sequence). This CDR3 reads CASSNSRSGVLGYTF. The CDR3 nucleotides are TGTGCCAGTAGTAACTCCCGATCGGGGGTGCTGGGCTACACCTTC.

This clone appeared once. This chain uses TRBV2 with TRBJ2-7, with TRBD2 matching over 9 bases. Germline CDR1 reads SNHLY; CDR2 reads FYNNEI. CDR3 length: 14 residues. The ends lost 6 bases at V and 3 bases at J; junction bases unmatched: 6. The CDR3, as DNA: TGTGCCAGCAGAGCCGGGACTAGCAGCTACGAGCAGTACTTC. Amino acid sequence: CASRAGTSSYEQYF.

The V and J genes are TRBV19 and TRBJ2-1; no clear D gene. Looked up from germline, CDR1 is LNHDA and CDR2 is SQIVND (reference sequence). V was cut by 3 bases and J by 9 bases, with 12 bases left in between. This CDR3 has 13 amino acids. The CDR3 here is CASSIGGTAEQFF. The CDR3 DNA follows: TGTGCCAGTAGTATCGGTGGAACAGCTGAGCAGTTCTTC. Complete variable domain (other parts from reference TRBV19 and TRBJ2-1): DGGITQSPKYLFRKEGQNVTLSCEQNLNHDAMYWYRQDPGQGLRLIYYSQIVNDFQKGDIAEGYSVSREKKESFPLTVTSAQKNPTAFYLCASSIGGTAEQFFGPGTRLTVL.

The chain employs TRBV6-1 and TRBJ1-2; 9 nucleotides agree with TRBD1. V shed 6 bases, J shed 7 bases, and the junction held 9 bases outside the gene matches. The CDR3 sequence is 14 residues long. Germline values: CDR1 MNHNS, CDR2 SASEGT. CDR3 nucleotides: TGTGCCAGCAGGCTTACAGGGGGCGCCGGTGGCTACACCTTC. Its protein product is CASRLTGGAGGYTF.